Each of the 15 T cell receptor beta chains below was sequenced from the same sample in a study of Graves' ophthalmopathy and Graves' hyperthyroidism (dated by TCRdb to the late 2010s). The sample was run on an Illumina HiSeq 2000. TCR beta CDR3 regions were amplified from RNA transcripts for repertoire sequencing. A first-round RT-PCR used HTBI primers with the Qiagen OneStep RT-PCR kit, followed by a second-round multiplex PCR, size selection and purification. TCRdb redid the processing of the public reads, applying fastp at Q25 and MiXCR, and retained in-frame beta chains. Each record represents a unique CDR3 protein, reported with the most common genes and DNA among its rows. The sample table contains hundreds of thousands of distinct CDR3 sequences; only one count was recorded for about 20% of them. Of the sample, approximately 7% falls within the top ten clones. Sequencing used peripheral blood. The receptors were sampled from a woman between 18 and 30 years old with stable Graves' hyperthyroidism. Some clones in this sample may be carry-over from other donors' samples. Donor details come from another sample of the same person, matched by shared clones.

This chain uses TRBV6-2 or TRBV6-3 with TRBJ1-4, with D unresolved. The CDR3 spans 15 residues. Germline V gives CDR1 MNHEY, CDR2 SVGEGT. V lost 0 bases, J lost 7 bases, and 12 bases lay in between. CDR3 coding DNA: TGTGCCAGCAGTTACTCGAGTGGGTTTATTGAAAAACTGTTTTTT. The encoded protein is CASSYSSGFIEKLFF.

The rearrangement uses TRBV7-1 and TRBJ2-3; 11 bases agree with TRBD2. TRBV7-1 is classed as an ORF, of uncertain function. The CDR3 is 19 amino acids. With 3 bases clipped from V and 0 bases from J, the junction kept 11 bases outside the gene matches. CDR3 sequence: CASSSHWLAGGPSTDTQYF. The CDR3 DNA sequence: TGTGCCAGCAGCTCCCACTGGTTAGCGGGAGGGCCAAGCACAGATACGCAGTATTTT.

The table lists this clonotype with a few counts. The chain is built from TRBV20-1 and TRBJ1-1; the D gene is possibly TRBD1 (5 bases). This CDR3 comprises 13 residues. Germline CDR1 is DFQATT and CDR2 is SNEGSKA (reference sequence). V lost 6 bases, J lost 1 base, and 12 bases lay in between. The CDR3 loop reads CSAKRGANTEAFF. The CDR3 nucleotides are TGCAGTGCCAAAAGGGGCGCGAACACTGAAGCTTTCTTT.

The rearrangement joins TRBV10-3 to TRBJ1-1, with D possibly TRBD1 on 6 matching bases. V was shortened by 2 bases and J by 5 bases, with 21 bases between the two germline ends. This CDR3 is 17 amino acids long. Germline V gene sequence: CDR1 ENHRY, CDR2 SYGVKD. CDR3 in DNA: TGTGCCATCAGTGAGCCCCGGGGTACAGGGTTGAGGACTGAAGCTTTCTTT. Translating gives CAISEPRGTGLRTEAFF.

This clonotype was found many times. The chain couples TRBV7-2 to TRBJ1-2; D gene ambiguous. The V gene's germline CDR1 is SGHTA and CDR2 FQGNSA. The CDR3 contains 14 residues. V shed 5 bases and J shed 6 bases, with 16 bases lying between them. In DNA form, the CDR3 reads TGTGCCAGCAGCACCCGACCGGGCGAGGATGGCTACACCTTC. This translates into CASSTRPGEDGYTF.

This clonotype has ten or more counts. One end of the junction varies from germline; a read error may be responsible. The gene calls are TRBV7-7 and TRBJ2-5, with a possible D match to TRBD1 (7 bases). CDR1 and CDR2 from the germline V gene are SSHAT and FNYEAQ (reference sequence). This CDR3 is 15 amino acids long. CDR3: CASSLGGGPQETQYF. In DNA form, the CDR3 reads TGTGCTAGCAGCTTAGGAGGGGGCCCCCAAGAGACCCAGTACTTC.

In nucleotides, the CDR3 is TGCAGTGCTACTGACAGTCAAGGGTCCTACGAGCAGTACTTC. Amino acid sequence: CSATDSQGSYEQYF. This sequence joins TRBV20-1 and TRBJ2-7; TRBD1 is a possible D gene (5 bases). Trimming pared 4 bases from V and 1 base from J, leaving 14 bases between. The CDR3 consists of 14 residues. Germline-derived CDR1 and CDR2 are DFQATT and SNEGSKA (reference sequence).

The chain is built from TRBV19 and TRBJ2-4; D gene ambiguous. This CDR3 is built from 16 residues. The V end was cut by 0 bases, the J end by 4 bases, with 13 bases between. Germline V gene lookup returns CDR1 LNHDA and CDR2 SQIVND (reference sequence). CDR3 coding DNA: TGTGCCAGTAGTATAGAGGTAGGGCGAAGGAAAAACATTCAGTACTTC. It codes for CASSIEVGRRKNIQYF. Full variable domain (missing parts from reference TRBV19 and TRBJ2-4): DGGITQSPKYLFRKEGQNVTLSCEQNLNHDAMYWYRQDPGQGLRLIYYSQIVNDFQKGDIAEGYSVSREKKESFPLTVTSAQKNPTAFYLCASSIEVGRRKNIQYFGAGTRLSVL.

The V call is TRBV5-1, the J call TRBJ1-1; 9 bases align to TRBD1. Germline assignment: CDR1 SGHRS and CDR2 YFSETQ. The V gene end was trimmed by 0 bases and the J gene end by 4 bases; junction bases not matched to a gene: 13. The CDR3 runs to 18 residues. The CDR3, as DNA: TGCGCCAGCAGCTTGGAGTGGTGGGACAGGGCCCGCGCCACTGAAGCTTTCTTT. It codes for CASSLEWWDRARATEAFF.

The table lists this clonotype with many counts. CDR3 DNA sequence: TGCGCCAGCAGCTTGGGAGTAGGGGGCGTCGGGCCCCAGCATTTT. It yields the protein CASSLGVGGVGPQHF. The chain employs TRBV5-1 and TRBJ1-5; TRBD1 matches at 7 bases. Looked up from germline, CDR1 is SGHRS and CDR2 is YFSETQ. The CDR3 length is 15 residues. Germline trimming cut 0 bases from V and 9 bases from J; bases unmatched to any gene: 9. The full variable domain, completed using reference TRBV5-1 and TRBJ1-5, is KAGVTQTPRYLIKTRGQQVTLSCSPISGHRSVSWYQQTPGQGLQFLFEYFSETQRNKGNFPGRFSGRQFSNSRSEMNVSTLELGDSALYLCASSLGVGGVGPQHFGDGTRLSIL.

At least ten counts were recorded for this clonotype. This chain connects TRBV6-5 to TRBJ1-1; no definite D call. Trimming took off 4 bases at V and 7 bases at J, with 13 bases between the two ends. The CDR3 covers 13 residues. Germline V gene sequence: CDR1 MNHEY, CDR2 SVGAGI. Here the CDR3 DNA reads TGTGCCAGCAGTTGGTCGATAGGGCGTGAAGCTTTCTTT. Protein product: CASSWSIGREAFF.

This clonotype was detected many times. The chain employs TRBV20-1 and TRBJ2-7; D not resolved. This CDR3 has 13 amino acids. The V and J ends lost 2 bases and 0 bases respectively, with 8 bases between them. The germline V gene encodes CDR1 DFQATT and CDR2 SNEGSKA (reference sequence). The CDR3 DNA is TGCAGTGCTAGATATCACACCTCCTACGAGCAGTACTTC. Translated, it gives CSARYHTSYEQYF.

This clonotype has at least ten counts. The rearrangement links TRBV5-1 to TRBJ1-3; D gene unclear. Germline CDR1 SGHRS, CDR2 YFSETQ. Trimming removed 0 bases from V and 2 bases from J, with 12 bases in between. This CDR3 is 16 amino acids long. Here the CDR3 reads CASSLAPNTAGNTIYF. CDR3 sequence (DNA): TGCGCCAGCAGCTTGGCCCCGAATACCGCTGGAAACACCATATATTTT.

In this sample, this clonotype turned up many times. The rearrangement joins TRBV27 to TRBJ2-7; 10 bases line up with TRBD2. Germline trimming cut 5 bases from V and 6 bases from J; bases unmatched to any gene: 10. This CDR3 is 15 amino acids long. The V gene's germline CDR1 is MNHEY and CDR2 SMNVEV (reference sequence). The CDR3 region has the DNA TGTGCCAGCAGTATACAAGCGGGAGGGCTGGTCGAGCAGTACTTC. Translated, it gives CASSIQAGGLVEQYF.

This clonotype was detected ten times or more. This rearrangement joins TRBV6-5 to TRBJ1-2; 10 nucleotides match TRBD1. The germline V gene has CDR1 MNHEY and CDR2 SVGAGI. J was trimmed by 8 bases and V by 2 bases; bases with no gene match: 8. The CDR3 runs to 15 residues. The CDR3 DNA reads as TGTGCCAGCAGTTACACCGGACAGGGGGTATCAGGCTACACCTTC. This codes for CASSYTGQGVSGYTF.